This is a list of T cell receptor beta chains from one sample in a study of cytomegalovirus exposure and HLA in healthy donors. Method: immunoSEQ multiplex PCR; TCRdb's copy keeps in-frame clones and lacks some. The top ten clones hold 1% of a sample with some 270,000 clones, 80% to 90% of them seen once. The sequenced sample was PBMCs. The receptors were sampled from a woman aged 18-29 years in good health and CMV-seronegative. Both conserved end residues are part of each CDR3. D genes are given only for firm matches. The listing skips clone size in some rows; elsewhere it reads once, few, many or a size class.

TRBV5-1	TRBJ1-3	.	.	TGCGCCAGCAGCTCATGGGCCACGAAACCAGGAAACACCATATATTTT	CASSSWATKPGNTIYF
TRBV2	TRBJ1-5	TRBD1	.	TGTGCCAGCAGAGCCGGGACAGGGGTCGCGCCCCAGCATTTT	CASRAGTGVAPQHF
TRBV6-5	TRBJ2-2	.	.	TGTGCCAGCAGTTGGGAGCCGAACACCGGGGAGCTGTTTTTT	CASSWEPNTGELFF
TRBV5-6	TRBJ2-2	.	.	TGTGCCAGCAGTCACCTGAGGGGGATAAGAAACACCGGGGAGCTGTTTTTT	CASSHLRGIRNTGELFF
TRBV30	TRBJ2-5	TRBD1	.	TGTGCCTGGAGTGCTACAGGGGGCTTTGAGACCCAGTACTTC	CAWSATGGFETQYF
TRBV11-2	TRBJ2-3	.	.	TGTGCCAGCAGCTTAGTTTCAGGGGGGCTTGGAGATACGCAGTATTTT	CASSLVSGGLGDTQYF
TRBV11-1	TRBJ1-2	.	.	TGTGCCAGCAGCTTATCCACAGGACGTGCTAACTATGGCTACACCTTC	CASSLSTGRANYGYTF
TRBV27	TRBJ2-1	.	.	TGTGCCAGCCGGGGAGTTGGCGGCTACAATGAGCAGTTCTTC	CASRGVGGYNEQFF
TRBV30	TRBJ1-4	.	.	TGTGCCTGGAGTGGCCAGACAACTAATGAAAAACTGTTTTTT	CAWSGQTTNEKLFF
TRBV14	TRBJ2-6	.	.	TGTGCCAGCAGCCGCCTTATAGGGGCGCTCTCTGGGGCCAACGTCCTGACTTTC	CASSRLIGALSGANVLTF
TRBV5-1	TRBJ2-3	.	.	TGCGCCAGCAGCTGGTTAGCGGAGAGCACAGATACGCAGTATTTT	CASSWLAESTDTQYF
TRBV4-1	TRBJ1-5	.	.	TGCGCCAGCAGCCGGACCTACTCGAGGGAGCAGCCCCAGCATTTT	CASSRTYSREQPQHF
TRBV5-1	TRBJ2-3	TRBD2	.	TGCGCCAGCAGCCCGGGACTAGCGGGACCAGATACGCAGTATTTT	CASSPGLAGPDTQYF
TRBV29-1	TRBJ1-2	TRBD1	.	TGCAGCGCCGCAGACAGGGTCTATGGCTACACCTTC	CSAADRVYGYTF
TRBV4-3	TRBJ1-2	.	few	TGCGCCAGCAGCCAAGATGCGATACCCTATGGCTACACCTTC	CASSQDAIPYGYTF
TRBV10-2	TRBJ2-2	.	few	TGCGCCAGCAGCCTTACCGGGGAGCTGTTTTTT	CASSLTGELFF
TRBV18	TRBJ1-5	TRBD1	.	TGTGCCAGCTCAGCTTGGGACAGAAACCCCTATAGCAATCAGCCCCAGCATTTT	CASSAWDRNPYSNQPQHF
TRBV9	TRBJ2-2	TRBD2	.	TGTGCCAGCAGCGTAGGAGTTAGCGGGAACGCCGGGGAGCTGTTTTTT	CASSVGVSGNAGELFF
TRBV28	TRBJ2-3	.	.	TGTGCCAGCACTCCCCCGTATTTT	CASTPPYF
TRBV5-6	TRBJ2-3	TRBD1	once	TGTGCCAGCAGCTTGTCCCTTACAGGGGTCCTCACAGATACGCAGTATTTT	CASSLSLTGVLTDTQYF
TRBV9	TRBJ2-1	TRBD1	.	TGTGCCAGCTCTAGAGGGGGCTCGAGCTCCTACAATGAGCAGTTCTTC	CASSRGGSSSYNEQFF
TRBV7-8	TRBJ1-5	.	.	TGTGCCAGCAGCTCCGTTACGGGACAGCCCCAGCATTTT	CASSSVTGQPQHF
TRBV10-2	TRBJ2-7	.	.	TGCGCCAGCAGTGATCCAGGGGGAGGGCAGTACTTC	CASSDPGGGQYF
TRBV2	TRBJ1-2	.	.	TGTGCCAGCAGTGACCCGGGTAACTATGGCTACACCTTC	CASSDPGNYGYTF
TRBV6-6	TRBJ2-3	TRBD1	.	TGTGCCAGCACCCCGACAGGGTCAGATACGCAGTATTTT	CASTPTGSDTQYF
TRBV30	TRBJ2-1	TRBD2	once	TGTGCCTGGAGCGGACTAGCGGGAGTGGGGCAGTTCTTC	CAWSGLAGVGQFF
TRBV18	TRBJ1-1	TRBD1	.	TGTGCCAGCTCACCACGCCAGGGGGTGAACACTGAAGCTTTCTTT	CASSPRQGVNTEAFF
TRBV19	TRBJ2-2	.	.	TGTGCCAGTAGTATTGCACAGTTACGGGAGCTGTTTTTT	CASSIAQLRELFF
TRBV27	TRBJ2-5	TRBD2	.	TGTGCCAGCAGCTTAGCGGGGGCCACCCAAGAGACCCAGTACTTC	CASSLAGATQETQYF
TRBV7-7	TRBJ2-3	.	.	TGTGCCAGCAGCCTGGAGTACACAGATACGCAGTATTTT	CASSLEYTDTQYF
TRBV11-3	TRBJ2-4	TRBD2	.	TGTGCCAGCAGCCCCCGCGGGGGGGATACCAAAAACATTCAGTACTTC	CASSPRGGDTKNIQYF
TRBV2	TRBJ2-7	TRBD2	.	TGTGCCACCCGGTGGGGAGGGGAAGGGTACGAGCAGTACTTC	CATRWGGEGYEQYF
TRBV7-9	TRBJ1-5	.	.	TGTGCCAGCAGCTTAGCTCGGGGGGCTGCTGATCAGCCCCAGCATTTT	CASSLARGAADQPQHF
TRBV9	TRBJ2-2	.	.	TGTGCCAGCAGCTCCCAGACCGGGGAGCTGTTGCAGCTGTTTTTT	CASSSQTGELLQLFF
TRBV4-3	TRBJ2-7	.	.	TGCGCCAGCAGCCAAACAGTGACAGCGACCTACGAGCAGTACTTC	CASSQTVTATYEQYF
TRBV4-1	TRBJ1-2	.	.	TGCGCCAGCAGCCAAGCAGGGCGGAACTTCTATGGCTACACCTTC	CASSQAGRNFYGYTF
TRBV5-6	TRBJ1-1	TRBD1	.	TGTGCCAGCAGCGACGGGACAGGGGGCATTGGAATGAACACTGAAGCTTTCTTT	CASSDGTGGIGMNTEAFF